Listed here are 8 T cell receptor beta chains from one sample, sequenced in a study of T cells in Graves' hyperthyroidism and ophthalmopathy. RNA transcripts provided the source from which TCR beta CDR3 regions were amplified. In the first-round RT-PCR of the TCR CDR3, the HTBI primer set was used. TCRdb reprocessed the multiplex PCR reads via MiXCR and lists one record per CDR3 protein. The repertoire holds about 400,000 distinct CDR3 sequences, with around 14% as singletons. Sample: blood. Receptor source: a woman between 18 and 29 years old with Graves' hyperthyroidism.

This clonotype has at least ten counts. The DNA for the CDR3 is TGTGCCAGCACCGCTAGCAATCAGCCCCAGCATTTT. This gives the protein CASTASNQPQHF. The rearrangement joins TRBV28 to TRBJ1-5; D remains unclear. The V gene's germline CDR1 is MDHEN and CDR2 SYDVKM. The CDR3 loop spans 12 amino acids. The V end lost 7 bases, the J end lost 0 bases, and 4 bases lay between the germline ends.

This chain connects TRBV7-2 to TRBJ2-7; no clear D. The germline V and J ends were trimmed by 4 bases and 4 bases, with 20 bases remaining between them. The length of the CDR3 is 16 residues. Germline values: CDR1 SGHTA, CDR2 FQGNSA. This chain's CDR3 is CASSSTFESWFYEQYF. The CDR3 DNA follows: TGTGCCAGCAGCTCAACGTTTGAGAGTTGGTTTTACGAGCAGTACTTC.

This clonotype was seen ten or more times. The chain joins TRBV11-2 to TRBJ1-3, with D unclear. With 3 bases removed from V and 0 bases from J, the gap between germline ends came to 9 bases. Germline V gene lookup returns CDR1 SGHAT and CDR2 FQNNGV. The CDR3 covers 15 residues. CDR3 sequence: CASSFSPTSGNTIYF. The CDR3 nucleotides read TGTGCCAGCAGCTTTAGTCCTACCTCTGGAAACACCATATATTTT.

The chain uses TRBV3-1 and TRBJ2-1; D possibly uses TRBD1 or TRBD2 (7 bases each). The CDR3 has 15 residues. Germline CDR1 is LGHDT and CDR2 is YNNKEL (reference sequence). The ends were cut back, 2 bases at V and 8 bases at J, with 16 bases in the middle. In nucleotides, the CDR3 is TGTGCCAGCAGCCAAACCCACAGGGGAGGGGATGAGCAGTTCTTC. This codes for CASSQTHRGGDEQFF.

CDR3 in amino acids: CASSQGSPAGGYNEQFF. The CDR3 DNA reads TGTGCCAGCAGCCAAGGCAGCCCAGCGGGGGGATACAATGAGCAGTTCTTC. V usage is TRBV4-2 and J usage is TRBJ2-1; 9 bases agree with TRBD2. The V and J ends lost 1 base and 4 bases, in that order; junction bases with no gene match: 8. The germline V gene has CDR1 LGHNA and CDR2 YNFKEQ. This CDR3 comprises 17 residues.

This clonotype occurred a few times. The CDR3 sequence is CASSQDPLLGKLEDTIYF. DNA of the CDR3: TGCGCCAGCAGCCAAGATCCCCTGCTGGGCAAACTTGAAGACACCATATATTTT. The chain has TRBV4-1 and TRBJ1-3, with D hard to call. The CDR3 consists of 18 residues. The V and J ends lost 0 bases and 8 bases respectively, with 23 bases between them. CDR1 is MGHRA, CDR2 YSYEKL, per germline.

V and J are TRBV5-1 and TRBJ1-2; 9 bases align to TRBD1. V trimming: 3 bases; J trimming: 5 bases; junction bases outside the gene matches: 8. The germline CDR1 and CDR2 sequences are SGHRS and YFSETQ. CDR3 length equals 15 residues. In nucleotides, the CDR3 is TGCGCCAGCAGCTACTACCCGGGACAGGGTTATGGCTACACCTTC. Residues: CASSYYPGQGYGYTF.

This clonotype showed up just a few times. Being one base from a much bigger clone, this may be a read error. CDR3 bases: TGTGCCAGCAGCCGCGGACTAGCGGGAGTAGATGAGCAGTTCTTC. This sequence encodes CASSRGLAGVDEQFF. This chain links TRBV11-2 with TRBJ2-1, with 13 bases that match TRBD2. Per the germline V gene, CDR1 is SGHAT and CDR2 is FQNNGV. CDR3 length: 15 residues. Trimming took 5 bases from V and 8 from J; bases not matched to a gene: 6.